Included here is one TCR beta chain sequence, with context. Its specificity is unknown. Only in-frame clones appear in the TCRdb table, and some are missing; sequencing was by immunoSEQ multiplex PCR. The data contain tens of thousands of clones, around four fifths of them singletons. Time point reported: cycle 4 day 1 (C4D1), after less than 7 weeks of nivolumab. There was relapse after autologous stem cell transplantation in every patient, and there was variation in brentuximab vedotin exposure. Patients' outcomes at their best amounted to complete response, partial response or progressive disease. The record originates from a study of PD-1 blockade in classical Hodgkin lymphoma. General study points: Newly diagnosed patients had baseline TCR diversity that was reportedly lower than that of healthy donors. Complete responders matched newly diagnosed patients in baseline diversity.

CDR3 length: 13 residues. Trimming cost V 2 bases and J 8 bases, with 10 bases left between them. Germline V lookup: CDR1 MNHEY, CDR2 SMNVEV (reference sequence). This chain connects TRBV27 to TRBJ2-1; D not certain. The receptor's source is a human donor with classical Hodgkin lymphoma. Sequencing was performed on peripheral blood mononuclear cells (PBMCs), taken before the fourth cycle of nivolumab. CDR3 nucleotide sequence: TGTGCCAGCAGTTTAGGGCCTAGATATGAGCAGTTCTTC. Its protein is CASSLGPRYEQFF.